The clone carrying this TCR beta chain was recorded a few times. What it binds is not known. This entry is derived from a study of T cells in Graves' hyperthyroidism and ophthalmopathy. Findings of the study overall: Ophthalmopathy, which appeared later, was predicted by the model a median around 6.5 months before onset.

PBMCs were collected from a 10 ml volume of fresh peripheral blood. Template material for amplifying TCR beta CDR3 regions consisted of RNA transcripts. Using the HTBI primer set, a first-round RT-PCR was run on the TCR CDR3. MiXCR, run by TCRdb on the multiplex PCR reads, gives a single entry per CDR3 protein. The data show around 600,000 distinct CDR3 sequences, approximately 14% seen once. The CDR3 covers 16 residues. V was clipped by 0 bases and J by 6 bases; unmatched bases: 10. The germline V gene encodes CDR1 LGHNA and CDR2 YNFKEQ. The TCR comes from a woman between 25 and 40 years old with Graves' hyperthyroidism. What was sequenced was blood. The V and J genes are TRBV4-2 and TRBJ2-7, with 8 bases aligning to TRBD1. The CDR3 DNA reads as TGTGCCAGCAGCCAAGAATTCCAGGGGGCGCTGATCGAGCAGTACTTC. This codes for CASSQEFQGALIEQYF.